The 32 T cell receptor beta chains presented below share a single source sample, sequenced in a study of a mutant IDH1 vaccine in newly diagnosed glioma. Method: immunoSEQ multiplex PCR; TCRdb's copy keeps in-frame clones and lacks some. The sample shows around 54,000 clones, roughly 87% of them seen only once. Noted time point: week 47, end of study. The vaccine gave 300 ug of a 20-mer mutant IDH1 peptide subcutaneously per dose. These receptors lack a known antigen. The starting material was PBMCs, obtained from a glioma patient whose treatment included an IDH1 peptide vaccine. Source of these receptors: a woman aged 50 to 60 with glioma.

This clone was counted only a few times. J is TRBJ1-5 and V is TRBV4-1, with 11 bases matching TRBD1. The CDR3 contains 13 residues. Trimming at V came to 3 bases and at J to 10 bases, leaving 2 bases not matched to a gene. Germline assignment: CDR1 MGHRA and CDR2 YSYEKL. CDR3 nucleotides: TGCGCCAGCAGCCAGGGACAGGGGGACCCCCAGCATTTT. Amino acid sequence: CASSQGQGDPQHF.

V is TRBV7-9 and J is TRBJ2-3; possible D gene TRBD1, 6 bases. The germline gives CDR1 SEHNR, CDR2 FQNEAQ (reference sequence). This CDR3 has 14 residues. Trimming took 5 bases from V and 1 from J, leaving 10 bases between them. The CDR3 protein is CASSPRQGTDTQYF. CDR3 nucleotides: TGTGCCAGCAGCCCAAGACAGGGCACAGATACGCAGTATTTT. The variable domain in full, with the rest retrieved from reference TRBV7-9 and TRBJ2-3, is DTGVSQNPRHKITKRGQNVTFRCDPISEHNRLYWYRQTLGQGPEFLTYFQNEAQLEKSRLLSDRFSAERPKGSFSTLEIQRTEQGDSAMYLCASSPRQGTDTQYFGPGTRLTVL.

The chain joins TRBV5-1 to TRBJ1-1; D perhaps matches TRBD1 (6 bases). In germline, CDR1 is SGHRS, CDR2 YFSETQ. V lost 4 bases, J lost 2 bases, and 12 bases lay in between. This CDR3 spans 14 amino acids. CDR3 region: CASSREGGNTEAFF. The CDR3 DNA is TGCGCCAGCAGCCGGGAGGGGGGTAACACTGAAGCTTTCTTT.

This clone appeared a few times. The J gene is TRBJ1-1, the V gene TRBV19; D is ambiguous. CDR1 is LNHDA, CDR2 SQIVND, per germline (reference sequence). The length of the CDR3 is 14 residues. The germline V and J ends were trimmed by 10 bases and 0 bases, with 15 bases remaining between them. CDR3 bases: TGTGCCACCGGTGTAGGCAGATTGAACACTGAAGCTTTCTTT. Translated, it gives CATGVGRLNTEAFF.

This clone was seen only a few times. The chain is built from TRBV30 and TRBJ1-1, with D unresolved. The CDR3 extends over 9 amino acids. V was trimmed by 7 bases and J by 10 bases, leaving 10 bases between them. Germline loops: CDR1 GTSNPN, CDR2 SVGIG (reference sequence). CDR3 loop: CALGFPAFF. The CDR3, as DNA: TGTGCCTTAGGGTTTCCAGCTTTCTTT.

This chain joins TRBV10-2 and TRBJ2-7, with 7 bases matching TRBD1. V was pared by 0 bases and J by 2 bases, with 7 bases of the junction left unmatched. This CDR3 has 16 amino acids. CDR1 WSHSY and CDR2 SAAADI come from the germline V gene. CDR3 in DNA: TGCGCCAGCAGTGAGTCGACAGGGATCTCCCCCTACGAGCAGTACTTC. Protein: CASSESTGISPYEQYF.

The genes are TRBV5-6 and TRBJ1-3; perhaps TRBD1 as D (6 bases). This CDR3 has 13 residues. Germline V gene lookup returns CDR1 SGHDT and CDR2 YYEEEE. Trimming took off 5 bases at V and 4 bases at J, with 10 bases between the two ends. The CDR3 bases are TGTGCCAGCAGACAGGGATGGGGAAACACCATATATTTT. Translation: CASRQGWGNTIYF.

V gene TRBV5-1 combines with J gene TRBJ2-5; D gene ambiguous. The CDR3 is 13 residues long. Germline-derived CDR1 and CDR2 are SGHRS and YFSETQ. The ends were cut back, 4 bases at V and 3 bases at J, with 10 bases in the middle. This CDR3 reads CASSPGSEETQYF. The CDR3 nucleotides read TGCGCCAGCAGCCCTGGGTCAGAAGAGACCCAGTACTTC.

This clone was counted once. V gene TRBV29-1 combines with J gene TRBJ2-7, with 9 bases aligning to TRBD1. CDR1 is SQVTM and CDR2 is ANQGSEA in the germline V gene. V lost 6 bases to trimming and J lost 5 bases; unmatched junction nucleotides: 5. CDR3 length equals 12 residues. In nucleotides, the CDR3 is TGCAGCGTGAACAGGGGGCCCAACGAGCAGTACTTC. Translating it yields CSVNRGPNEQYF.

The chain employs TRBV4-3 and TRBJ2-2; 11 positions agree with TRBD2. Germline CDR1 is LGHNA and CDR2 is YSLEER. V lost 0 bases, J lost 1 base, and 4 bases stayed unmatched. The CDR3 totals 18 residues. Here the CDR3 reads CASSQDLAGGVNTGELFF. The DNA of the CDR3 is TGCGCCAGCAGCCAAGACCTAGCGGGGGGCGTGAACACCGGGGAGCTGTTTTTT.

The rearrangement links TRBV18 to TRBJ2-7; 7 bases fit TRBD1. The junction had 5 bases not matched to a gene; V was cut back by 6 bases and J by 6 bases. Germline V gives CDR1 KGHSH, CDR2 LQKENI. The CDR3 has 12 residues. Here the CDR3 DNA reads TGTGCCAGCTCCCGACAGGGATCCGAGCAGTACTTC. Its protein is CASSRQGSEQYF.

The chain has TRBV7-3 and TRBJ2-1; possibly TRBD1 or TRBD2 for D (5 bases each). The V gene's germline CDR1 is SGHTA and CDR2 FQGTGA. This CDR3 is 15 amino acids long. V was shortened by 1 base and J by 5 bases, with 12 bases between the two germline ends. The DNA for the CDR3 is TGTGCCAGCAGCTTAAGTCGGGGACCCAACAATGAGCAGTTCTTC. This encodes CASSLSRGPNNEQFF.

This clone was counted only a few times. The chain couples TRBV2 to TRBJ2-2, with 7 bases aligning to TRBD2. With V trimmed by 6 bases and J by 3 bases, 4 bases remained unmatched. Germline V gene sequence: CDR1 SNHLY, CDR2 FYNNEI. This CDR3 is built from 14 residues. CDR3 residues: CASRVGGDTGELFF. Here the CDR3 DNA reads TGTGCCAGCAGGGTGGGGGGGGACACCGGGGAGCTGTTTTTT.

This clone has a single count. The chain couples TRBV7-2 to TRBJ2-7; no clear D gene. This CDR3 spans 13 amino acids. V was pared by 3 bases and J by 4 bases, with 10 bases between. Germline values: CDR1 SGHTA, CDR2 FQGNSA. CDR3 DNA: TGTGCCAGCAGCTTCACTACAGTATACGAGCAGTACTTC. Encoded protein: CASSFTTVYEQYF. The whole variable domain, filled in from reference TRBV7-2 and TRBJ2-7, reads GAGVSQSPSNKVTEKGKDVELRCDPISGHTALYWYRQSLGQGLEFLIYFQGNSAPDKSGLPSDRFSAERTGGSVSTLTIQRTQQEDSAVYLCASSFTTVYEQYFGPGTRLTVT.

This clone was observed a few times. The rearrangement joins TRBV25-1 to TRBJ2-7; the D gene is possibly TRBD1 (5 bases). V was cut by 1 base and J by 5 bases, with 12 bases left in between. The CDR3 extends over 14 amino acids. Germline-derived CDR1 and CDR2 are MGHDK and SYGVNS. CDR3 amino acids: CASSEWGRRNEQYF. The CDR3 DNA reads TGTGCCAGCAGTGAATGGGGCAGAAGGAACGAGCAGTACTTC.

This clone turned up a few times. The chain employs TRBV5-1 and TRBJ1-1, with D unresolved. Trimming stripped 4 bases from V and 1 base from J, with 8 bases between. Germline CDR1 is SGHRS and CDR2 is YFSETQ. This CDR3 is built from 13 residues. The CDR3: CASSPTGNTEAFF. The CDR3 bases are TGCGCCAGCAGCCCGACGGGGAACACTGAAGCTTTCTTT.

The chain is built from TRBV2 and TRBJ2-2; D may correspond to TRBD1 or TRBD2 (5 bases each). The germline V and J ends were trimmed by 4 bases and 1 base, with 7 bases remaining between them. Germline V gene sequence: CDR1 SNHLY, CDR2 FYNNEI. The CDR3 loop spans 14 amino acids. The CDR3 nucleotides are TGTGCCAGCAGTGTGAGGGGGAACACCGGGGAGCTGTTTTTT. Amino acid sequence: CASSVRGNTGELFF.

V usage is TRBV5-1 and J usage is TRBJ2-5; D remains unclear. V was shortened by 0 bases and J by 5 bases, with 14 bases between the two germline ends. The germline CDR1 and CDR2 sequences are SGHRS and YFSETQ. The CDR3 runs 15 residues. The CDR3 sequence is CASSLGISVGETQYF. The CDR3 DNA reads as TGCGCCAGCAGCTTGGGGATCTCAGTAGGGGAGACCCAGTACTTC.

This clone was counted a single time. V usage is TRBV4-2 and J usage is TRBJ2-7; TRBD2 aligns across 9 bases. V lost 0 bases, J lost 3 bases, and 3 bases stayed unmatched. Germline V gives CDR1 LGHNA, CDR2 YNFKEQ. This CDR3 spans 15 amino acids. The CDR3 protein is CASSQEWRGGYEQYF. In DNA, the CDR3 is TGTGCCAGCAGCCAAGAATGGCGGGGGGGCTACGAGCAGTACTTC.

V gene TRBV4-2 combines with J gene TRBJ1-4; D remains ambiguous. This CDR3 is 12 amino acids long. Per germline, CDR1 LGHNA and CDR2 YNFKEQ. The V gene lost 0 bases and the J gene lost 6 bases, with 2 bases spanning the gap. CDR3 loop: CASSQDYEKLFF. The DNA for the CDR3 is TGTGCCAGCAGCCAAGATTATGAAAAACTGTTTTTT.

This chain joins TRBV18 and TRBJ1-5; a weak D match, TRBD1 (5 bases). Looked up from germline, CDR1 is KGHSH and CDR2 is LQKENI. Between the trimmed V and J ends, which lost 6 bases and 11 bases, there was a span of 20 bases. This CDR3 region has 14 residues. The CDR3 DNA sequence: TGTGCCAGCTCGCCCTCCGGGGGAAGGTGGGCCCAGCATTTT. It codes for CASSPSGGRWAQHF.

The chain uses TRBV27 and TRBJ2-7; 7 bases line up with TRBD1. With 2 bases clipped from V and 5 bases from J, the junction kept 6 bases outside the gene matches. The CDR3 has 14 amino acids. Germline assignment: CDR1 MNHEY and CDR2 SMNVEV (reference sequence). The CDR3 here is CASSLLDRVHEQYF. The CDR3 DNA reads as TGTGCCAGCAGTTTACTAGACAGGGTACACGAGCAGTACTTC.

V gene TRBV14 combines with J gene TRBJ2-2, with 12 nucleotides matching TRBD2. The junction had 7 bases not matched to a gene; V was cut back by 4 bases and J by 7 bases. The CDR3 is made up of 16 amino acids. Germline values: CDR1 SGHDN, CDR2 FVKESK. The DNA for the CDR3 is TGTGCCAGCAGCCCCCTCGGACTAGCGGGGAACGGGGAGCTGTTTTTT. It specifies CASSPLGLAGNGELFF.

The rearrangement links TRBV7-2 to TRBJ2-3; no definite D call. The CDR3 has 12 residues. Trimming pared 5 bases from V and 5 bases from J, leaving 8 bases between. CDR1 SGHTA and CDR2 FQGNSA come from the germline V gene. For the CDR3, the DNA is TGTGCCAGCAGCACCAGACTAGATACGCAGTATTTT. Encoded protein: CASSTRLDTQYF.

CDR3 bases: TGCGCCAGCAGCTTGGGGGACAGGGGTAATGAAAAACTGTTTTTT. This translates into CASSLGDRGNEKLFF. This chain uses TRBV5-1 with TRBJ1-4; TRBD1 agrees at 10 bases. Germline V gene lookup returns CDR1 SGHRS and CDR2 YFSETQ. The CDR3 has 15 amino acids. Germline trimming cut 0 bases from V and 4 bases from J; bases unmatched to any gene: 0.

This clone turned up a few times. The chain carries TRBV16 and TRBJ1-6; 7 bases align to TRBD1. V was pared by 1 base and J by 6 bases, with 6 bases of the junction left unmatched. The V gene's germline CDR1 is KGHSY and CDR2 FQNENV. The CDR3 loop spans 16 amino acids. CDR3 sequence: CASSQLRGGSNSPLHF. The CDR3, as DNA: TGTGCCAGCAGCCAATTGAGAGGGGGCTCTAATTCACCCCTCCACTTT.

This chain connects TRBV5-1 to TRBJ1-5; D uncertain. Germline V lookup: CDR1 SGHRS, CDR2 YFSETQ. Trimming stripped 4 bases from V and 4 bases from J, with 12 bases between. The CDR3 loop spans 14 amino acids. CDR3 in DNA: TGCGCCAGCAGCCAATCTGCCGGGAATCAGCCCCAGCATTTT. Residues: CASSQSAGNQPQHF.

The V call is TRBV19, the J call TRBJ2-7; no reliable D call. Trimming took off 7 bases at V and 6 bases at J, with 13 bases between the two ends. In germline, CDR1 is LNHDA, CDR2 SQIVND (reference sequence). The CDR3 consists of 12 residues. The CDR3 DNA sequence: TGTGCCAGTAACGCTTGGGGAAGCGAGCAGTACTTC. Its protein product is CASNAWGSEQYF.

The chain recombines TRBV5-1 with TRBJ1-2, with D possibly matching TRBD1 (5 bases). The CDR3 spans 12 residues. The V end was cut by 7 bases, the J end by 3 bases, with 10 bases between. Looked up from germline, CDR1 is SGHRS and CDR2 is YFSETQ. The CDR3 is CASQGVDYGYTF. The CDR3 DNA reads TGCGCCAGCCAAGGGGTGGACTATGGCTACACCTTC.

The chain couples TRBV15 to TRBJ1-1; a weak D match, TRBD1 (5 bases). The germline V and J ends were trimmed by 1 base and 10 bases, with 16 bases remaining between them. The germline gives CDR1 LNHNV, CDR2 YYDKDF (reference sequence). This CDR3 contains 14 residues. The CDR3 sequence is CATSRVWGEDSAFF. CDR3 in DNA: TGTGCCACCAGCAGAGTTTGGGGGGAGGACTCAGCTTTCTTT.

V usage is TRBV7-2 and J usage is TRBJ1-2; the match to TRBD1 covers 7 bases. There are 16 residues in the CDR3. After removal of 4 bases from V and 3 bases from J, the junction contained 11 bases not matched to a gene. Germline V gene lookup returns CDR1 SGHTA and CDR2 FQGNSA. DNA for the CDR3: TGTGCCAGCAGCTCCCCATGGACAGGTTACTACTATGGCTACACCTTC. Its translation is CASSSPWTGYYYGYTF.

The chain carries TRBV5-1 and TRBJ2-1, with D uncertain. The CDR3 is 11 amino acids. Trimming took off 2 bases at V and 8 bases at J, with 5 bases between the two ends. Germline values: CDR1 SGHRS, CDR2 YFSETQ. The CDR3 DNA is TGCGCCAGCAGCTTTGGGGATGAGCAGTTCTTC. Encoded protein: CASSFGDEQFF.